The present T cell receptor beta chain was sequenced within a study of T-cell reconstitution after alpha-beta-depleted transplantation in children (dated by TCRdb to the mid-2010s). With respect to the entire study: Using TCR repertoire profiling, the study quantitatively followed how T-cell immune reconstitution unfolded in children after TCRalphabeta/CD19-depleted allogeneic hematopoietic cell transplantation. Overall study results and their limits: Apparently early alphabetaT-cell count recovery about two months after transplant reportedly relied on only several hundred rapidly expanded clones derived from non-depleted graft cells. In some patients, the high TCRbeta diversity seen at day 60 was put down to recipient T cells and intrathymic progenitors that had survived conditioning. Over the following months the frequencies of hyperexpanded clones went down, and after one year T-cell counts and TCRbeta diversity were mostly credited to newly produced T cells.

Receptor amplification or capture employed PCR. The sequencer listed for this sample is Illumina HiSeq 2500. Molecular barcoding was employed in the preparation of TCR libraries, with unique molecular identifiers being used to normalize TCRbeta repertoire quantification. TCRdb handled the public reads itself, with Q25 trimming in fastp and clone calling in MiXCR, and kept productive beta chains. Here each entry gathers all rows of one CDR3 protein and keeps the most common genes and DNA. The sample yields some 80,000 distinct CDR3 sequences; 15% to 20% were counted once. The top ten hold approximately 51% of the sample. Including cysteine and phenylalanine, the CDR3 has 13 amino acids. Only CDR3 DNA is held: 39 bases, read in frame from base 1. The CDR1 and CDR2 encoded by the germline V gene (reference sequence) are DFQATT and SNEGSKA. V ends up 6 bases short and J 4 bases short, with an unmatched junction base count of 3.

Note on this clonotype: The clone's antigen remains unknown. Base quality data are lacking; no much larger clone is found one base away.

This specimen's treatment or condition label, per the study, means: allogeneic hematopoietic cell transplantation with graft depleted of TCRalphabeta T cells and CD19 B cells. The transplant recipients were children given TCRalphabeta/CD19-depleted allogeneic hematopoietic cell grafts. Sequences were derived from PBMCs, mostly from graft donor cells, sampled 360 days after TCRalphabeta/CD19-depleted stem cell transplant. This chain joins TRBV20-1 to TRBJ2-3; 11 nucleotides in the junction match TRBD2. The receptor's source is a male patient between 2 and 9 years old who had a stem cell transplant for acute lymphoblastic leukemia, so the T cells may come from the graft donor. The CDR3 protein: CSAFSGRADTQYF. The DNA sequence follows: TGCAGTGCCTTTAGCGGGAGGGCAGATACGCAGTATTTT.